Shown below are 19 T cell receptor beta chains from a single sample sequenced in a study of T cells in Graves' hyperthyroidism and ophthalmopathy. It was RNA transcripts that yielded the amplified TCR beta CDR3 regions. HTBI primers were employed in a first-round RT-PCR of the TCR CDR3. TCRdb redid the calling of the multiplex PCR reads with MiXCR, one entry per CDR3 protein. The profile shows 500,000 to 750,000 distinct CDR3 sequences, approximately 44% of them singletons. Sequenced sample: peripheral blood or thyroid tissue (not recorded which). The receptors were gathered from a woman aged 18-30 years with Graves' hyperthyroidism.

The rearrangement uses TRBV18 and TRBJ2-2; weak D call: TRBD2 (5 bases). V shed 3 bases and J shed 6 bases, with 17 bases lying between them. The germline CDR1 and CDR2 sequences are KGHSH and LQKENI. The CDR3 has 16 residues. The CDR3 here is CASSPFDSRRSGELFF. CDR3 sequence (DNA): TGTGCCAGCTCACCGTTTGACTCAAGGAGGTCCGGGGAGCTGTTTTTT. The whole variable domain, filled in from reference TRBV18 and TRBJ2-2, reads NAGVMQNPRHLVRRRGQEARLRCSPMKGHSHVYWYRQLPEEGLKFMVYLQKENIIDESGMPKERFSAEFPKEGPSILRIQQVVRGDSAAYFCASSPFDSRRSGELFFGEGSRLTVL.

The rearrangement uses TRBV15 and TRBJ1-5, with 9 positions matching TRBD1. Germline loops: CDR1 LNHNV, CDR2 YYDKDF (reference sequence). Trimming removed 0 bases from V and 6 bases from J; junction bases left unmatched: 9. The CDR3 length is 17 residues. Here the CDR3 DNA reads TGTGCCACCAGCAGAGATTTAGGACAGGGGCTGGTTCAGCCCCAGCATTTT. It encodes CATSRDLGQGLVQPQHF.

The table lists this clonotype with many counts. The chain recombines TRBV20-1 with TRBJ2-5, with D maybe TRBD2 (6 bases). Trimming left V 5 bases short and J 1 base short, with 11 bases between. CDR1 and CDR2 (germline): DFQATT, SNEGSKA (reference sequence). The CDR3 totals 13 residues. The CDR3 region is CSAVRLGQETQYF. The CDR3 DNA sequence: TGCAGTGCTGTGCGACTAGGCCAAGAGACCCAGTACTTC.

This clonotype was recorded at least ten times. In DNA, the CDR3 is TGCGCCAGCAGCCATCAAACAGGTACTGGAGGCTACACCTTC. Its protein product is CASSHQTGTGGYTF. This chain uses TRBV4-1 with TRBJ1-2; D may be TRBD1 (5 bases). The CDR3 runs to 14 residues. The V gene's germline CDR1 is MGHRA and CDR2 YSYEKL. Trimming took off 3 bases at V and 8 bases at J, with 16 bases between the two ends.

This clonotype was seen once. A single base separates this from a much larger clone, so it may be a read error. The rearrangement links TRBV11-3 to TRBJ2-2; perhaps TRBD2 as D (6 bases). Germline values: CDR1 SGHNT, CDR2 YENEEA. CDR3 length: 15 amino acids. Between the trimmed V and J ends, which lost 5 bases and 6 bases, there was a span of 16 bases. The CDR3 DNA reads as TGTGCCAGCAGCCCGGGACGGGGGTTGGCCGGGGAGCTGTTTTTT. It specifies CASSPGRGLAGELFF.

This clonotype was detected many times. DNA for the CDR3: TGTGCCAGCAGCTTAGCCAGCCACGTAAACACTGAAGCTTTCTTT. Translated: CASSLASHVNTEAFF. The chain uses TRBV7-9 and TRBJ1-1; D is ambiguous. The CDR3 is 15 residues long. Trimming left V 0 bases short and J 2 bases short, with 10 bases between. Germline CDR1 reads SEHNR; CDR2 reads FQNEAQ (reference sequence).

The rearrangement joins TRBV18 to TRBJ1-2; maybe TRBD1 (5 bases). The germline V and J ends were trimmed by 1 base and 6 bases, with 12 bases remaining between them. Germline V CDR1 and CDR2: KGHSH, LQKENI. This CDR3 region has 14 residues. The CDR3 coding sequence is TGTGCCAGCTCACCACTTGGGGCTCGGGATGGCTACACCTTC. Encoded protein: CASSPLGARDGYTF.

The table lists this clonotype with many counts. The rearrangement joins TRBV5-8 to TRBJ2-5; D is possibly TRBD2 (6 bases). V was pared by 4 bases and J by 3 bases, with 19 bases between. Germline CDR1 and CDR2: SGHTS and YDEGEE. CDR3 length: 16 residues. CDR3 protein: CASSLPGPGEEETQYF. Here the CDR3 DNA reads TGTGCCAGCAGCCTTCCGGGACCTGGGGAGGAAGAGACCCAGTACTTC. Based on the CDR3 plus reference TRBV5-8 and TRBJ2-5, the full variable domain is EAGVTQSPTHLIKTRGQQATLRCSPISGHTSVYWYQQALGLGLQFLLWYDEGEERNRGNFPPRFSGRQFPNYSSELNVNALELEDSALYLCASSLPGPGEEETQYFGPGTRLLVL.

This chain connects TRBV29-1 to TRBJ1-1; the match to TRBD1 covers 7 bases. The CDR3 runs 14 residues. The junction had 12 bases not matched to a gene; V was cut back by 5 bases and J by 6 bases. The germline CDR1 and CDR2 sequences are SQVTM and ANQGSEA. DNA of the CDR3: TGCAGCGTTAGGGCAGGGGGAGCGGGGGCTGAAGCTTTCTTT. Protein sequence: CSVRAGGAGAEAFF.

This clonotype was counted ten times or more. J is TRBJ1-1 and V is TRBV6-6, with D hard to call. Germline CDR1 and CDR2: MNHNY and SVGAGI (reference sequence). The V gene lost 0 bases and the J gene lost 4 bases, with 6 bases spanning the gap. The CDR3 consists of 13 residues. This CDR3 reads CASSYSRSTEAFF. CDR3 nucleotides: TGTGCCAGCAGTTACTCGAGGAGCACTGAAGCTTTCTTT.

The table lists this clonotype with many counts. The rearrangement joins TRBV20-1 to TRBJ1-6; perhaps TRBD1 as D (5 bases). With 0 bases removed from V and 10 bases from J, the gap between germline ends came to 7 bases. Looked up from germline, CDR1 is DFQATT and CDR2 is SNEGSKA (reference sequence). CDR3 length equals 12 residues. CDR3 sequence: CSAREGESPLHF. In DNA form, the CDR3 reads TGCAGTGCTAGAGAGGGGGAATCACCCCTCCACTTT.

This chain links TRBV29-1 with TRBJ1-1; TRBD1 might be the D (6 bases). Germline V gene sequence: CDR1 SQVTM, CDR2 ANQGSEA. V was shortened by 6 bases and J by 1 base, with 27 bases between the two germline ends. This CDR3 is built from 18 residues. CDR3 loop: CSVVRTSGGYEQNTEAFF. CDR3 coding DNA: TGCAGCGTCGTGAGGACTAGCGGGGGCTACGAGCAGAACACTGAAGCTTTCTTT.

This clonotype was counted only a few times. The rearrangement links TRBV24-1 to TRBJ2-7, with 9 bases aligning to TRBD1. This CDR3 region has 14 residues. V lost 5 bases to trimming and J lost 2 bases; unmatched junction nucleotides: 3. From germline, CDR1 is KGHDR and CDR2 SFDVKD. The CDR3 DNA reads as TGTGCCACCAGTGCGGGACAGGGAACCTACGAGCAGTACTTC. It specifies CATSAGQGTYEQYF.

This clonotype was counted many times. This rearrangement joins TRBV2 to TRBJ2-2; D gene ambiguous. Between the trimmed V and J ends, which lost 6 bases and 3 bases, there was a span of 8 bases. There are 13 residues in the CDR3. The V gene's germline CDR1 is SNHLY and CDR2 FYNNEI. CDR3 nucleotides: TGTGCCAGCAGACCCACCTACACCGGGGAGCTGTTTTTT. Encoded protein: CASRPTYTGELFF.

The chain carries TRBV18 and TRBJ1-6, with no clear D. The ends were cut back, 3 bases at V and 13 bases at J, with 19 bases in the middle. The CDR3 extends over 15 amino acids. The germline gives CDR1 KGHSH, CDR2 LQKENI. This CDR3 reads CASSPSGDQSGPLHF. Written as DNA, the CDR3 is TGTGCCAGCTCACCGAGCGGAGACCAGTCGGGGCCCCTCCACTTT.

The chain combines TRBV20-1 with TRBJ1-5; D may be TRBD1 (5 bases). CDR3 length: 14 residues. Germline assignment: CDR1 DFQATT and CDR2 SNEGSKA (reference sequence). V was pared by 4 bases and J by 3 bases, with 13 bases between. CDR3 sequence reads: CSATVGALNQPQHF. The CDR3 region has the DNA TGCAGTGCTACCGTAGGGGCCCTCAATCAGCCCCAGCATTTT.

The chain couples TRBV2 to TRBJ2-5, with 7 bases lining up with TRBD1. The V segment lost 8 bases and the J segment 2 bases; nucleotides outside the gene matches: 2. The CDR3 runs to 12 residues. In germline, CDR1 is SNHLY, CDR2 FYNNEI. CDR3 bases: TGTGCCAGCGTGGACAGGCAAGAGACCCAGTACTTC. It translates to CASVDRQETQYF.

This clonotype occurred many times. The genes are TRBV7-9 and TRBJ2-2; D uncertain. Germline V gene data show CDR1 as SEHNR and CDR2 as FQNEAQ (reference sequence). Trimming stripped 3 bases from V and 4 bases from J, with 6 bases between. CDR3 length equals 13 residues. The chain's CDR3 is CASSFDGTGELFF. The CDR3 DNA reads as TGTGCCAGCAGCTTCGACGGCACCGGGGAGCTGTTTTTT.

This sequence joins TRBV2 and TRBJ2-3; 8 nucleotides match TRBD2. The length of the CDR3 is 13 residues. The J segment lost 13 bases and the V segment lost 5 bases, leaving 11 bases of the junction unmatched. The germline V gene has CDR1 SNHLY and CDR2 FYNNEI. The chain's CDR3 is CASSSHSGRDEYF. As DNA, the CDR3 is TGTGCCAGCAGTTCCCACAGCGGGAGAGATGAGTATTTT.